This T cell receptor (beta chain) derives from a study of blood T cell repertoires in COVID-19. Trimming stripped 6 bases from V and 5 bases from J, with 16 bases between. The CDR3 has 14 residues. The V gene's germline CDR1 is MNHEY and CDR2 SVGAGI. TCRdb's table, derived via immunoSEQ multiplex PCR, lists solely in-frame clones and lacks some. The sample holds roughly 170,000 clones; about 87% are singletons and the top ten take roughly 26%. Sequencing input: peripheral blood. This receptor was obtained from a man aged 55 to 70 with acute or convalescent COVID-19. The genes are TRBV6-5 and TRBJ1-1, with D perhaps TRBD1 (6 bases). The CDR3 protein is CASSARGGGTEAFF. CDR3 nucleotides: TGTGCCAGCAGCGCGAGAGGGGGAGGGACTGAAGCTTTCTTT.